The T cell receptor (beta chain) described here comes from a study of blood T cell repertoires in COVID-19. V gave up 3 bases and J gave up 8 bases, with 7 bases separating them. This CDR3 is built from 11 residues. CDR1 KGHSH and CDR2 LQKENI come from the germline V gene. In the original processing: Nucleated cell number was recorded as an estimate derived from reference gene primer amplification. Using immunoSEQ multiplex PCR, the repertoire was profiled, and TCRdb retains in-frame clones only, with some absent. V and J calls and clone size are copied from that table; D and trimming were computed from the DNA. The table has about 100,000 clones, around 81% seen once.

The sample taken for sequencing was peripheral blood. The sequence came from a man aged 45 to 65 with active or convalescent COVID-19. The V call is TRBV18, the J call TRBJ1-1; a weak D match, TRBD1 (6 bases). The CDR3 nucleotides read TGTGCCAGCTCACCTGACAGGGAAGCTTTCTTT. It is translated as CASSPDREAFF.